This T cell receptor (beta chain) comes out of a study of T cells after posttransplantation cyclophosphamide. This CDR3 has 13 amino acids. Trimming took off 1 base at V and 8 bases at J, with 11 bases between the two ends. Germline lookup yields CDR1 SEHNR and CDR2 FQNEAQ (reference sequence). This clone appeared many times. Antigen: not known. Profiled with immunoSEQ multiplex PCR; TCRdb holds only in-frame clones, not every one. The repertoire yields 40,000 to 55,000 clones, none seen only once; the top ten contain 2% to 2.5%. Overall study findings and caveats: Blood and skin or GI T cell repertoires showed limited TRB overlap. After PTCy, TRB diversity resembled that of CNI/methotrexate controls.

This rearrangement joins TRBV7-9 to TRBJ1-2, with D perhaps matching TRBD1 (5 bases). The sequence was collected from a man aged 35-49 years in good health, CMV-negative, and a related stem cell transplant donor. The sequencing input was PBMCs. The CDR3 here is CASSLGGTVGYTF. The DNA for the CDR3 is TGTGCCAGCAGCTTAGGGGGCACGGTCGGCTACACCTTC.